This TCR beta chain is drawn from a study of radiotherapy plus CTLA-4 blockade in lung cancer. Study-level findings and limits: Early shifts in blood T cell clones, with interferon-beta, reportedly predicted response best.

Patients had chemo-refractory metastatic non-small-cell lung cancer and received focal radiation plus CTLA-4 blockade that used ipilimumab. A word on this clone: Its antigen remains unidentified.

The assay was immunoSEQ multiplex PCR, and TCRdb's table has in-frame clones only and misses some. Among 26,000 or so clones listed, roughly three quarters were seen once. V shed 1 base and J 0 bases; nucleotides not matched to a gene: 4. This CDR3 is built from 19 residues. Germline V gene lookup returns CDR1 SGHVS and CDR2 FQNEAQ. V is TRBV7-8 and J is TRBJ2-2; TRBD2 matches 14 bases. This sample comprised peripheral blood, obtained from a patient treated with radiotherapy plus ipilimumab. The receptor was isolated from a human donor with non-small cell lung cancer that progressed on radiotherapy plus ipilimumab. The CDR3 region is CASSLEATSGRANTGELFF. As DNA, the CDR3 is TGTGCCAGCAGCTTAGAAGCGACTAGCGGGAGGGCGAACACCGGGGAGCTGTTTTTT.